The 30 T cell receptor beta chains below come from one sample, sequenced in a study of cytomegalovirus exposure and HLA in healthy donors. PCR used 60 Vbeta primers and 13 Jbeta primers. The data were produced by immunoSEQ multiplex PCR, yet TCRdb's version contains in-frame clones alone and is incomplete. The sample records 100,000 to 150,000 clones, around 77% being singletons. Sequences were obtained from PBMCs. The source is a woman aged 60 to 75 in good health and CMV-seronegative.

The rearrangement uses TRBV21-1 and TRBJ2-5; the D call in the table, TRBD1, was not verified against the DNA. TRBV21-1 is termed a pseudogene. This CDR3 region has 13 residues. CDR3 nucleotide sequence: TGTGCCAGCAGCTCGACAGTCCAAGAGACCCAGTACTTC. This codes for CASSSTVQETQYF.

This clone occurred a few times. The rearrangement links TRBV6-6 to TRBJ2-7; D might be TRBD1 (6 bases). Per the germline V gene, CDR1 is MNHNY and CDR2 is SVGAGI (reference sequence). The V gene lost 6 bases and the J gene lost 0 bases, with 18 bases spanning the gap. The CDR3 is made up of 16 amino acids. This CDR3 is CASRQPKNRDSYEQYF. The CDR3, as DNA: TGTGCCAGCAGGCAACCGAAAAACAGGGACTCCTACGAGCAGTACTTC.

The chain uses TRBV5-1 and TRBJ1-2; TRBD1 might be the D (6 bases). The CDR3 totals 14 residues. In germline, CDR1 is SGHRS, CDR2 YFSETQ. V lost 6 bases and J lost 0, with 12 bases in between. The CDR3 protein is CASKADSANYGYTF. CDR3 sequence (DNA): TGCGCCAGCAAAGCGGACAGCGCTAACTATGGCTACACCTTC.

The gene calls are TRBV19 and TRBJ1-5, with TRBD1 as a possible D gene (5 bases). The CDR3 is 17 amino acids. The germline V gene encodes CDR1 LNHDA and CDR2 SQIVND (reference sequence). V was trimmed by 7 bases and J by 6 bases, leaving 25 bases between them. As DNA, the CDR3 is TGTGCCAGTACCTCGGCCGACAGTTTCCTTAGATCTCAGCCCCAGCATTTT. Its translation: CASTSADSFLRSQPQHF.

The V call is TRBV5-1, the J call TRBJ1-2; 8 nucleotides align to TRBD1. The germline gives CDR1 SGHRS, CDR2 YFSETQ. Losses at the gene ends were 4 bases for V and 5 bases for J; bases not matched to a gene: 10. The CDR3 is made up of 15 amino acids. CDR3: CASSGRTGNWYGYTF. CDR3 DNA sequence: TGCGCCAGCAGCGGACGGACAGGGAATTGGTATGGCTACACCTTC.

The chain employs TRBV7-3 and TRBJ2-2; 10 bases match TRBD1. J was trimmed by 6 bases and V by 5 bases; bases with no gene match: 6. CDR1 and CDR2 (germline): SGHTA, FQGTGA. This CDR3 contains 15 residues. CDR3 amino acids: CASSLGQGKAGELFF. CDR3 coding DNA: TGTGCCAGCAGCCTGGGACAGGGGAAGGCCGGGGAGCTGTTTTTT.

V usage is TRBV5-6 and J usage is TRBJ2-6; TRBD2 matches at 7 bases. Trimming took 4 bases from V and 0 from J; bases not matched to a gene: 13. The germline gives CDR1 SGHDT, CDR2 YYEEEE. The CDR3 is 19 amino acids. The CDR3 DNA reads as TGTGCCAGCAGCCCTCCCCGGGGAGCGGGGATCTCTGGGGCCAACGTCCTGACTTTC. Protein product: CASSPPRGAGISGANVLTF.

The J gene is TRBJ1-1, the V gene TRBV5-1, with a weak D call TRBD1 (6 bases). The V end lost 3 bases, the J end lost 1 base, and 16 bases lay between the germline ends. This CDR3 comprises 16 residues. The germline CDR1 and CDR2 sequences are SGHRS and YFSETQ. For the CDR3, the DNA is TGCGCCAGCAGCTGGCGGGGGGCGGGGGGGAACACTGAAGCTTTCTTT. Encoded protein: CASSWRGAGGNTEAFF.

The chain links TRBV30 to TRBJ2-3, with a weak D call TRBD1 (6 bases). This CDR3 comprises 15 residues. Germline CDR1 is GTSNPN and CDR2 is SVGIG (reference sequence). Deletions cut 3 bases from V and 0 bases from J, with 13 bases between. The CDR3 DNA reads TGTGCCTGGAGAAAAGGGGGTTCTAGCACAGATACGCAGTATTTT. Translation: CAWRKGGSSTDTQYF.

The CDR3: CATSALARNEQFF. CDR3 sequence (DNA): TGTGCCACCAGCGCTTTAGCCCGCAATGAGCAGTTCTTC. The chain combines TRBV15 with TRBJ2-1; unclear D gene. The ends were cut back, 5 bases at V and 6 bases at J, with 11 bases in the middle. This CDR3 spans 13 amino acids. The germline CDR1 and CDR2 sequences are LNHNV and YYDKDF (reference sequence).

This clone was observed a single time. The V and J genes are TRBV15 and TRBJ1-1; TRBD1 matches 10 bases. This CDR3 region has 17 residues. With V trimmed by 4 bases and J by 6 bases, 14 bases remained unmatched. Germline values: CDR1 LNHNV, CDR2 YYDKDF (reference sequence). CDR3 region: CATSTYLSGQGYPEAFF. The CDR3 DNA sequence: TGTGCCACCAGCACATACCTTTCGGGACAGGGGTACCCTGAAGCTTTCTTT.

V usage is TRBV7-2 and J usage is TRBJ2-3; D gene uncertain. Germline CDR1 and CDR2: SGHTA and FQGNSA. CDR3 length equals 13 residues. V shed 2 bases and J shed 6 bases, with 9 bases lying between them. CDR3 in DNA: TGTGCCAGCAGCTTACTTTCGTATGATACGCAGTATTTT. Translation: CASSLLSYDTQYF.

In this sample, this clone turned up once. This chain joins TRBV15 and TRBJ2-1; 8 bases align to TRBD2. This CDR3 spans 14 amino acids. V dropped 8 bases and J dropped 2; count of bases not matched to a gene: 5. Germline V gene lookup returns CDR1 LNHNV and CDR2 YYDKDF (reference sequence). The CDR3 DNA follows: TGTGCCACCGCGCCGGGAGGGGCCTACAATGAGCAGTTCTTC. Its translation is CATAPGGAYNEQFF.

The chain joins TRBV9 to TRBJ2-1; TRBD2 agrees at 10 bases. This CDR3 region has 16 residues. V dropped 4 bases and J dropped 7; count of bases not matched to a gene: 11. Germline V CDR1 and CDR2: SGDLS, YYNGEE. The CDR3 coding sequence is TGTGCCAGCAGCCTCGGCCCGGGACTAGCGCCGAATGAGCAGTTCTTC. Translating it yields CASSLGPGLAPNEQFF.

The V call is TRBV10-3, the J call TRBJ1-2; perhaps TRBD1 as D (6 bases). From germline, CDR1 is ENHRY and CDR2 SYGVKD. The CDR3 contains 15 residues. V gave up 10 bases and J gave up 6 bases, with 24 bases separating them. The CDR3 protein is CATYVAAGENNGYTF. The CDR3 region has the DNA TGTGCCACATACGTCGCGGCAGGGGAAAACAATGGCTACACCTTC.

The rearrangement uses TRBV7-3 and TRBJ2-7, with 12 positions matching TRBD2. The CDR3 covers 15 residues. Per germline, CDR1 SGHTA and CDR2 FQGTGA. The V segment lost 5 bases and the J segment 7 bases; nucleotides outside the gene matches: 9. The CDR3 reads CASSPRLAGVGEQYF. The CDR3 nucleotides read TGTGCCAGCAGCCCCCGACTAGCGGGGGTCGGGGAGCAGTACTTC.

This clone occurred once. The chain carries TRBV7-2 and TRBJ2-3, with 9 positions matching TRBD2. CDR1 SGHTA and CDR2 FQGNSA come from the germline V gene. V trimming: 4 bases; J trimming: 6 bases; junction bases outside the gene matches: 11. The CDR3 is made up of 16 amino acids. The CDR3: CASSSWGRGGSDTQYF. The DNA of the CDR3 is TGTGCCAGCAGCTCCTGGGGGCGGGGGGGAAGTGATACGCAGTATTTT.

The V gene is TRBV2, the J gene TRBJ2-7; 8 nucleotides agree with TRBD1. Looked up from germline, CDR1 is SNHLY and CDR2 is FYNNEI. CDR3 length: 13 residues. After removal of 11 bases from V and 2 bases from J, the junction contained 8 bases not matched to a gene. CDR3 DNA sequence: TGTGCCGGTAAACAGGGGGTGGCCTACGAGCAGTACTTC. This translates into CAGKQGVAYEQYF.

This chain uses TRBV6-1 with TRBJ2-2, with 9 bases lining up with TRBD2. This CDR3 contains 17 residues. Trimming removed 0 bases from V and 7 bases from J; junction bases left unmatched: 9. Germline CDR1 reads MNHNS; CDR2 reads SASEGT. The CDR3 region is CASSEAAGTSYFGELFF. Written as DNA, the CDR3 is TGTGCCAGCAGTGAAGCGGCCGGGACTAGCTACTTCGGGGAGCTGTTTTTT.

This chain connects TRBV28 to TRBJ2-1; 11 positions agree with TRBD2. CDR3 length equals 16 residues. Germline V gene sequence: CDR1 MDHEN, CDR2 SYDVKM. The V and J ends lost 5 bases and 1 base, in that order; junction bases with no gene match: 4. The CDR3 region is CASSLSGRESYNEQFF. CDR3 nucleotide sequence: TGTGCCAGCAGTCTTAGCGGGAGGGAGTCCTACAATGAGCAGTTCTTC.

This clone was seen more than once but under ten times. The chain recombines TRBV15 with TRBJ1-1; D is unclear. Trimming left V 8 bases short and J 5 bases short, with 21 bases between. Germline loops: CDR1 LNHNV, CDR2 YYDKDF (reference sequence). This CDR3 is built from 15 residues. CDR3 sequence (DNA): TGTGCCACCGACAAGCGGACGGGGAGGCGAACTGAAGCTTTCTTT. Translation: CATDKRTGRRTEAFF.

Only a few counts were recorded for this clone. V and J are TRBV5-1 and TRBJ2-7, with 14 positions matching TRBD2. The J segment lost 5 bases and the V segment lost 2 bases, leaving 6 bases of the junction unmatched. This CDR3 comprises 16 residues. The V gene's germline CDR1 is SGHRS and CDR2 YFSETQ. This CDR3 is CASSFTQTSGGDEQYF. In DNA, the CDR3 is TGCGCCAGCAGCTTCACCCAGACTAGCGGGGGGGACGAGCAGTACTTC. Looking up the rest from reference TRBV5-1 and TRBJ2-7 gives the full variable domain: KAGVTQTPRYLIKTRGQQVTLSCSPISGHRSVSWYQQTPGQGLQFLFEYFSETQRNKGNFPGRFSGRQFSNSRSEMNVSTLELGDSALYLCASSFTQTSGGDEQYFGPGTRLTVT.

The chain couples TRBV5-6 to TRBJ2-1, with TRBD1 matching 9 bases. V shed 5 bases and J 8 bases; nucleotides not matched to a gene: 8. This CDR3 has 14 amino acids. In germline, CDR1 is SGHDT, CDR2 YYEEEE. The CDR3 protein is CASRLTGGDHEQFF. CDR3 bases: TGTGCCAGCAGGCTGACAGGGGGTGATCATGAGCAGTTCTTC. The complete variable domain, with remaining parts taken from reference TRBV5-6 and TRBJ2-1, reads DAGVTQSPTHLIKTRGQQVTLRCSPKSGHDTVSWYQQALGQGPQFIFQYYEEEERQRGNFPDRFSGHQFPNYSSELNVNALLLGDSALYLCASRLTGGDHEQFFGPGTRLTVL.

This clone came up once. The J gene is TRBJ1-2, the V gene TRBV6-1, with unresolved D. CDR3 length: 12 amino acids. V was pared by 2 bases and J by 4 bases, with 5 bases between. Per the germline V gene, CDR1 is MNHNS and CDR2 is SASEGT. The CDR3, as DNA: TGTGCCAGCAGTGAACTAGGCTATGGCTACACCTTC. Its translation is CASSELGYGYTF.

This clone was seen more than once but under ten times. V and J are TRBV27 and TRBJ2-7; D call uncertain. The CDR3 contains 18 residues. Trimming left V 4 bases short and J 0 bases short, with 22 bases between. From germline, CDR1 is MNHEY and CDR2 SMNVEV (reference sequence). The CDR3 coding sequence is TGTGCCAGCAGTTCCCTAACGGCCCCCCTAGATAGCTCCTACGAGCAGTACTTC. Amino acid sequence: CASSSLTAPLDSSYEQYF.

This chain uses TRBV18 with TRBJ2-7; 8 bases map to TRBD2. There are 14 residues in the CDR3. Germline V gene lookup returns CDR1 KGHSH and CDR2 LQKENI. Trimming cost V 2 bases and J 0 bases; bases outside gene matches: 0. CDR3 region: CASSPSGSSYEQYF. DNA for the CDR3: TGTGCCAGCTCACCAAGCGGGAGCTCCTACGAGCAGTACTTC.

Notes on this clone: Its ends do not fully match the called genes, so a read error is possible. The chain has TRBV19 and TRBJ2-7; 9 bases align to TRBD1. The length of the CDR3 is 15 residues. The germline gives CDR1 LNHDA, CDR2 SQIVND (reference sequence). CDR3 nucleotides: TGTGCCAGTAGTACGGGACAGGGTAATCTCTACGAGCGGTACTTC. As protein: CASSTGQGNLYERYF.

This chain joins TRBV11-2 and TRBJ2-1, with 11 bases aligning to TRBD2. Per germline, CDR1 SGHAT and CDR2 FQNNGV. This CDR3 contains 17 residues. After removal of 1 base from V and 4 bases from J, the junction contained 6 bases not matched to a gene. CDR3 protein: CASSLARGTSGYNEQFF. CDR3 DNA: TGTGCCAGCAGCTTAGCAAGGGGGACTAGCGGTTACAATGAGCAGTTCTTC.

The chain employs TRBV2 and TRBJ2-5, with D possibly TRBD2 on 7 matching bases. The CDR3 runs 15 residues. Trimming cost V 6 bases and J 5 bases, with 19 bases left between them. Germline values: CDR1 SNHLY, CDR2 FYNNEI. In DNA, the CDR3 is TGTGCCAGCAGAGGGCGGTCGGGGGGCGGGGAGACCCAGTACTTC. Its protein is CASRGRSGGGETQYF.

The chain carries TRBV5-6 and TRBJ1-5; 8 nucleotides match TRBD1. Germline CDR1 SGHDT, CDR2 YYEEEE. With 4 bases clipped from V and 1 base from J, the junction kept 1 base outside the gene matches. The CDR3 has 14 amino acids. CDR3 bases: TGTGCCAGCAGCGGACAGGGAAGCAATCAGCCCCAGCATTTT. Its protein product is CASSGQGSNQPQHF.